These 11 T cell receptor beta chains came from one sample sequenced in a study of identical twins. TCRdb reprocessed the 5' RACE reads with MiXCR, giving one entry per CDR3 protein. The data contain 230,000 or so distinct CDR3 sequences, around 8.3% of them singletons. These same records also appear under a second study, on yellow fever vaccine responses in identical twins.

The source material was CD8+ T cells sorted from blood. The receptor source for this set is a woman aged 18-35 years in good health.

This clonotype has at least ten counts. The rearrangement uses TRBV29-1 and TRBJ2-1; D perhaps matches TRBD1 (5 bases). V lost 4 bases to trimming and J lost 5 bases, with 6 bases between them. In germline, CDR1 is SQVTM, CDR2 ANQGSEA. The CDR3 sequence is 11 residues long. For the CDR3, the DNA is TGCAGCGTTGGCAGGGACAATGAGCAGTTCTTC. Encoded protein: CSVGRDNEQFF.

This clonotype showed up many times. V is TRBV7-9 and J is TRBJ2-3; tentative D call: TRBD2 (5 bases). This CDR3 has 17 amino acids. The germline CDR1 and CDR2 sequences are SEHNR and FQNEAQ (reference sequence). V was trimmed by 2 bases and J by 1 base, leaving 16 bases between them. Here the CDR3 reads CASSLLSPEAGTDTQYF. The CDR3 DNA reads TGTGCCAGCAGCTTACTTAGCCCCGAAGCGGGCACAGATACGCAGTATTTT.

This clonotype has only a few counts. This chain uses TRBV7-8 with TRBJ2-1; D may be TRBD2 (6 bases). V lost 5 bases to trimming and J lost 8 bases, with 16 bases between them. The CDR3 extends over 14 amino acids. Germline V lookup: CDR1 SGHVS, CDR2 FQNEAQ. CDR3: CASSPMAGGDEQFF. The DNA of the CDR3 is TGTGCCAGCAGCCCGATGGCGGGCGGGGATGAGCAGTTCTTC.

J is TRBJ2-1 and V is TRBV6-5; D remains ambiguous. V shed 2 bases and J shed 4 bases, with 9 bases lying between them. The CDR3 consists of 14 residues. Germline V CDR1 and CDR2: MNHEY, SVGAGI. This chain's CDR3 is CASSYREAYNEQFF. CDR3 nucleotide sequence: TGTGCCAGCAGTTACCGTGAAGCGTACAATGAGCAGTTCTTC.

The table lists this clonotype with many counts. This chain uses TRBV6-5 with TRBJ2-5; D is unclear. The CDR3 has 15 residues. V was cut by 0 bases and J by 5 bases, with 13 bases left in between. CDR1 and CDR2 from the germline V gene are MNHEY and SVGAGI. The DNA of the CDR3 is TGTGCCAGCAGTTACTCCGCTGGCTCCGGGGAGACCCAGTACTTC. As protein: CASSYSAGSGETQYF.

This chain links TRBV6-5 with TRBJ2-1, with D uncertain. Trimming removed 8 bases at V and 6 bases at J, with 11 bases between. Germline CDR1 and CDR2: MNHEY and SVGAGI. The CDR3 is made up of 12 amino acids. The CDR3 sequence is CASGLWGNEQFF. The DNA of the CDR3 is TGTGCCAGCGGGTTGTGGGGCAATGAGCAGTTCTTC.

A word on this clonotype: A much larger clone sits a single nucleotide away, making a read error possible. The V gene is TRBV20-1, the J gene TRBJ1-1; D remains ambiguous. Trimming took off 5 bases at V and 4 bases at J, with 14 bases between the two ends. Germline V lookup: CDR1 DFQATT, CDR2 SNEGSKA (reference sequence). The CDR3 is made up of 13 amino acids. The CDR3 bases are TGCAGTGCTCAGAACCCGGAGCTCACTGAAGCTTTCTTT. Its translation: CSAQNPELTEAFF.

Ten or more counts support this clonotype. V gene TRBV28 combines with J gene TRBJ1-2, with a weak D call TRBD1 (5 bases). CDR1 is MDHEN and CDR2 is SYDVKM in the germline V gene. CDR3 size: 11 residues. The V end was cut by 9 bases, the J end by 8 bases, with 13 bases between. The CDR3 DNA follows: TGTGCCAGTAATACAGGTTGGGGCTACACCTTC. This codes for CASNTGWGYTF.

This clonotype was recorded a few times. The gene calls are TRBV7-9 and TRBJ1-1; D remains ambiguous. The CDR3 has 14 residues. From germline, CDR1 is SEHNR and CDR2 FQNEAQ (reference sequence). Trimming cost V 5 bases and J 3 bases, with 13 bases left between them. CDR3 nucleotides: TGTGCCAGCAGCCCCCCGTTTAGTGACACTGAAGCTTTCTTT. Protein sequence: CASSPPFSDTEAFF.

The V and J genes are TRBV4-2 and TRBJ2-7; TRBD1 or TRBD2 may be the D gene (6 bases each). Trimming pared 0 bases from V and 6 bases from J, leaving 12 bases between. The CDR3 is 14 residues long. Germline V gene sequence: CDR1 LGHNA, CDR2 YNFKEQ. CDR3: CASSQDRGPLEQYF. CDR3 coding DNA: TGTGCCAGCAGCCAAGATCGGGGGCCCCTCGAGCAGTACTTC.

The CDR3 DNA follows: TGTGCTAGTGGTTTGGTAGGGTCAGGACGAAACACCGGGGAGCTGTTTTTT. It specifies CASGLVGSGRNTGELFF. This rearrangement joins TRBV12-5 to TRBJ2-2; D remains unclear. V was trimmed by 0 bases and J by 2 bases, leaving 13 bases between them. Per germline, CDR1 LGHNT and CDR2 FRNRAP. The CDR3 totals 17 residues.